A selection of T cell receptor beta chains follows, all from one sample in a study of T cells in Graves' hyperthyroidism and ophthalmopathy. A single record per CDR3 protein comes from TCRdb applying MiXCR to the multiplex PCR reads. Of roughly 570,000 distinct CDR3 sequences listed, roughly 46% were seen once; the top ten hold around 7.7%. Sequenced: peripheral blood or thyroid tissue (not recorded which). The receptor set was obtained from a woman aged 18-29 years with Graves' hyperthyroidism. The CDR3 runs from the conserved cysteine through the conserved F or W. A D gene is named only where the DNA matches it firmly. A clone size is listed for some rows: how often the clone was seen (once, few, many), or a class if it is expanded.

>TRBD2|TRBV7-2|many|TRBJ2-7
CASSPPAGGPSYEQYF
TGTGCCAGCAGTCCTCCGGCGGGAGGGCCCTCCTACGAGCAGTACTTC
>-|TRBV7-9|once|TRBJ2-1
CASSLQGLAWREQFF
TGTGCCAGCAGCTTACAGGGATTAGCGTGGCGTGAGCAGTTCTTC
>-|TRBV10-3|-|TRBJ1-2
CAISEPKGGYGYTF
TGTGCCATCAGTGAGCCTAAGGGGGGATATGGCTACACCTTC
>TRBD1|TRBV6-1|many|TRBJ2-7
CASSDITGDEQYF
TGTGCCAGCAGTGACATAACAGGGGACGAGCAGTACTTC
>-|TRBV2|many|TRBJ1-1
CASSEHRERTEAFF
TGTGCCAGCAGTGAACACAGGGAGCGCACTGAAGCTTTCTTT
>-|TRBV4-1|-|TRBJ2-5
CASSQDLQATQYF
TGTGCCAGCAGCCAAGATCTCCAAGCGACCCAGTACTTC
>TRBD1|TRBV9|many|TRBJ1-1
CASSESGTANTEAFF
TGCGCCAGCAGTGAGTCAGGGACAGCGAACACTGAAGCTTTCTTT
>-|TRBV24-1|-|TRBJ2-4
CATSDHTGNDIQYF
TGTGCCACCAGTGACCATACGGGAAATGACATTCAGTACTTC
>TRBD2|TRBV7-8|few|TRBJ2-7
CASSSPRREARNPYEQYF
TGTGCCAGCAGCTCACCGCGACGGGAGGCCAGGAACCCCTACGAGCAGTACTTC
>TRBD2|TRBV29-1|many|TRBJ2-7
CSVEGGLAGGGEQYF
TGCAGCGTTGAAGGGGGACTAGCGGGAGGTGGCGAGCAGTACTTC
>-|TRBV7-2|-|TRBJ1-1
CASSLVAAEAFF
TGTGCCAGCAGCTTAGTAGCAGCTGAAGCTTTCTTT
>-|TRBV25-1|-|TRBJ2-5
CASTRLGGETQYF
TGTGCCAGCACCCGGCTAGGGGGGGAGACCCAGTACTTC
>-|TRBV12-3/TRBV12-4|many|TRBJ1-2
CASSPQVGLDYGYTF
TGTGCCAGCAGTCCTCAGGTGGGGTTGGACTATGGCTACACCTTC
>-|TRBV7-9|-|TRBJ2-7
CASSLSPGALYEQYF
TGTGCCAGCAGCTTATCCCCGGGTGCCCTCTACGAGCAGTACTTC
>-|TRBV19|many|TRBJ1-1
CASSIGQLLNTEAFF
TGTGCCAGTAGTATAGGGCAGCTCCTAAACACTGAAGCTTTCTTT
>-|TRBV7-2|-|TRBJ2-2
CASSSLAANTGELFF
TGTGCCAGCAGCTCCCTAGCAGCGAACACCGGGGAGCTGTTTTTT